The entry that follows covers one TCR beta chain sequence. Antigen unknown. These data are taken from a study of CD4+ T cells in melanoma. Study findings and constraints: A reported correlation linked neoantigen-specific CD4+ T cells to CD8+, macrophage and B cell function. Neoantigen-specific CD4+ T cells in melanoma reportedly had diverse differentiation states.

The CDR3 totals 13 residues. Germline CDR1 SGHTA, CDR2 FQGTGA. V shed 2 bases, J shed 7 bases, and the junction held 4 bases outside the gene matches. Some clones are missing from TCRdb's copy, which holds only in-frame ones; the method was immunoSEQ multiplex PCR. This sample has roughly 120,000 clones, with about 90% found just once. The chain joins TRBV7-3 to TRBJ2-7, with TRBD2 identical over 8 bases. The receptor comes from a human donor with melanoma. Sequencing was carried out using peripheral blood. CDR3 sequence reads: CASSLAGGQEQYF. DNA of the CDR3: TGTGCCAGCAGCTTAGCGGGGGGTCAGGAGCAGTACTTC.